The T cell receptor (beta chain) described here comes from a study of T-cell reconstitution after alpha-beta-depleted transplantation in children. For TCRbeta, the library was prepared with unique molecular identifiers. TCRdb processed the PCR reads anew with MiXCR; each CDR3 protein has one entry. The profile covers roughly 100,000 distinct CDR3 sequences, with roughly 8% appearing a single time and about 7% taken by the ten largest. This clonotype came up many times. Germline values: CDR1 DFQATT, CDR2 SNEGSKA (reference sequence). The CDR3 loop spans 15 amino acids. V trimming: 0 bases; J trimming: 7 bases; junction bases outside the gene matches: 7.

The chain combines TRBV20-1 with TRBJ2-3; 10 bases fit TRBD2. Sequencing used PBMCs from the stem cell graft donor, obtained from the stem cell graft. This TCR came from a human donor who donated a stem cell graft to a child with congenital amegakaryocytic thrombocytopenia. The CDR3 here is CSARDIAGGMNTQYF. CDR3 nucleotide sequence: TGCAGTGCTAGAGACATAGCGGGGGGCATGAATACGCAGTATTTT.